A selection of T cell receptor beta chains follows, all from one sample in a study of control samples from healthy donors and cancer patients. The data were produced by immunoSEQ multiplex PCR, yet TCRdb's version contains in-frame clones alone and is incomplete. The sample shows about 140,000 clones, about 89% of them seen only once. Sequencing was done on a sample of blood. The origin of the receptors is a man between 18 and 29 years old in good health. Both conserved end residues are part of each CDR3. Each record gives: J gene, clone size, CDR3 length, V gene, D gene, CDR3 protein, CDR3 DNA. A D gene is named only where the DNA matches it firmly. Rows may omit the clone size; those that give it use once, few, many or a size class.

>TRBJ2-7|.|14|TRBV7-9|.
CASSFLGNSYEQYF
TGTGCCAGCAGCTTCCTGGGCAACTCCTACGAGCAGTACTTC
>TRBJ1-1|few|15|TRBV6-6|TRBD1
CASSKPGQGINEAFF
TGTGCCAGCAGTAAACCGGGACAGGGAATAAATGAAGCTTTCTTT
>TRBJ1-1|.|14|TRBV3-1/TRBV3-2|TRBD1
CASSQADRGTEAFF
TGTGCCAGCAGCCAAGCGGACAGGGGCACTGAAGCTTTCTTT
>TRBJ1-2|.|15|TRBV12-5|.
CASGLGLDTNYGYTF
TGTGCTAGTGGTTTGGGTCTCGACACTAACTATGGCTACACCTTC
>TRBJ1-2|once|14|TRBV15|.
CATSRGGLSDGYTF
TGTGCCACCAGCAGGGGGGGGCTGTCAGATGGCTACACCTTC
>TRBJ1-2|.|13|TRBV14|.
CASSHTVNYGYTF
TGTGCCAGCAGCCATACGGTTAACTATGGCTACACCTTC
>TRBJ1-5|.|13|TRBV27|.
CASSRRQNQPQHF
TGTGCCAGCAGTCGACGACAAAATCAGCCCCAGCATTTT
>TRBJ1-3|.|12|TRBV14|.
CASSQVGNTIYF
TGTGCCAGCAGCCAAGTGGGAAACACCATATATTTT
>TRBJ1-3|few|12|TRBV9|.
CASSPHGNTIYF
TGTGCCAGCAGCCCCCACGGAAACACCATATATTTT
>TRBJ1-2|.|16|TRBV6-5|.
CASSYGFSLTIYGYTF
TGTGCCAGCAGTTACGGGTTCTCCCTTACTATCTATGGCTACACCTTC
>TRBJ2-7|.|13|TRBV2|.
CASTRSRDYEQYF
TGTGCCAGCACTCGCAGTCGAGACTACGAGCAGTACTTC
>TRBJ1-2|.|15|TRBV3-1/TRBV3-2|TRBD1
CASSLWTGASYGYTF
TGTGCCAGCAGCCTGTGGACAGGGGCGAGCTATGGCTACACCTTC
>TRBJ1-3|.|14|TRBV30|TRBD1
CAWRDGTGVHTIYF
TGTGCCTGGAGAGATGGGACAGGGGTACACACCATATATTTT
>TRBJ2-7|.|14|TRBV19|.
CASSTPQVASEQYF
TGTGCCAGTAGTACCCCACAGGTTGCCTCCGAGCAGTACTTC
>TRBJ1-6|.|15|TRBV5-1|.
CASSLEQGGNSPLHF
TGCGCCAGCAGCTTGGAACAGGGTGGTAATTCACCCCTCCACTTT
>TRBJ2-3|once|13|TRBV10-2|TRBD2
CASTGGFTDTQYF
TGCGCCAGCACGGGGGGTTTCACAGATACGCAGTATTTT
>TRBJ1-1|.|13|TRBV7-9|.
CASSLWGNTEAFF
TGTGCCAGCAGCTTGTGGGGGAACACTGAAGCTTTCTTT
>TRBJ2-1|.|14|TRBV5-1|.
CASSFGGPRDEQFF
TGCGCCAGCAGCTTCGGAGGGCCGAGGGATGAGCAGTTCTTC
>TRBJ2-7|.|13|TRBV6-2/TRBV6-3|.
CASSDGAPGEQYF
TGTGCCAGCAGTGACGGGGCCCCTGGCGAGCAGTACTTC
>TRBJ2-7|.|12|TRBV5-5|.
CASQSSGYEQYF
TGTGCCAGCCAGTCGTCCGGGTACGAGCAGTACTTC
>TRBJ1-3|.|15|TRBV10-1|.
CASKYRGDSGNTIYF
TGCGCCAGCAAATACCGCGGGGACTCTGGAAACACCATATATTTT
>TRBJ1-6|.|15|TRBV7-9|.
CASREESSYNSPLHF
TGTGCCAGCAGGGAGGAGAGCTCCTATAATTCACCCCTCCACTTT
>TRBJ2-7|.|12|TRBV2|.
CASSETGDEQYF
TGTGCCAGCAGTGAAACGGGGGACGAGCAGTACTTC
>TRBJ1-1|.|16|TRBV15|.
CATSRDTTVLGTEAFF
TGTGCCACCAGCAGAGATACGACAGTCTTGGGCACTGAAGCTTTCTTT
>TRBJ2-2|.|15|TRBV18|.
CASSPRGDPTGELFF
TGTGCCAGCTCACCTCGCGGGGATCCCACCGGGGAGCTGTTTTTT
>TRBJ1-3|.|13|TRBV7-9|.
CASSLETGNTIYF
TGTGCCAGCAGCTTAGAGACTGGAAACACCATATATTTT
>TRBJ2-2|.|12|TRBV29-1|.
CSARLNTGELFF
TGCAGCGCCCGACTGAACACCGGGGAGCTGTTTTTT
>TRBJ2-7|.|17|TRBV28|TRBD2
CASTPLGGGAITYEQYF
TGTGCCAGTACACCTTTGGGCGGGGGGGCCATAACCTACGAGCAGTACTTC
>TRBJ1-6|.|16|TRBV2|TRBD1
CASRTGGTSYNSPLHF
TGTGCCAGCAGGACAGGGGGAACCTCCTATAATTCACCCCTCCACTTT
>TRBJ2-3|.|17|TRBV5-1|TRBD2
CASSLARAGARGDTQYF
TGCGCCAGCAGCTTGGCCCGAGCGGGGGCCAGGGGAGATACGCAGTATTTT
>TRBJ2-6|.|19|TRBV7-9|TRBD1
CASSPSDRAGRTGANVLTF
TGTGCCAGCAGCCCCTCGGACAGGGCCGGAAGGACTGGGGCCAACGTCCTGACTTTC
>TRBJ2-7|.|16|TRBV5-1|TRBD2
CASSLLAGGPSYEQYF
TGCGCCAGCAGCTTGCTAGCGGGGGGTCCCTCCTACGAGCAGTACTTC
>TRBJ2-1|once|15|TRBV2|TRBD1
CASKARDRVYNEQFF
TGTGCCAGCAAGGCGAGGGACAGGGTTTACAATGAGCAGTTCTTC
>TRBJ2-3|.|16|TRBV19|.
CASTRSVGASTDTQYF
TGTGCCAGTACTCGGAGCGTTGGGGCTAGCACAGATACGCAGTATTTT
>TRBJ2-1|.|16|TRBV5-1|TRBD2
CASRPTSADSYNEQFF
TGCGCCAGCAGACCAACTAGCGCCGACTCCTACAATGAGCAGTTCTTC
>TRBJ1-5|.|16|TRBV19|TRBD1
CASSIDRGLANQPQHF
TGTGCCAGTAGTATCGACAGGGGGCTCGCCAATCAGCCCCAGCATTTT
>TRBJ2-7|.|12|TRBV6-2/TRBV6-3|.
CASSLDTYEQYF
TGTGCCAGCAGCCTCGACACTTACGAGCAGTACTTC
>TRBJ2-7|once|14|TRBV18|TRBD1
CASSPDRGRGEQYF
TGTGCCAGCTCACCTGACAGGGGGCGGGGCGAGCAGTACTTC
>TRBJ2-7|.|20|TRBV19|TRBD1
CASSMTGSLLLPGDYYEQYF
TGTGCCAGTAGTATGACAGGGAGTCTCCTACTCCCTGGGGATTACTACGAGCAGTACTTC
>TRBJ1-6|.|15|TRBV6-5|.
CASRGTPNTNSPLHF
TGTGCCAGCCGGGGGACTCCCAACACTAATTCACCCCTCCACTTT
>TRBJ1-5|.|17|TRBV7-8|.
CASSLWAVSISNQPQHF
TGTGCCAGCAGCTTATGGGCCGTCTCTATTAGCAATCAGCCCCAGCATTTT
>TRBJ1-4|.|13|TRBV6-6|TRBD1
CASLDRGTEKLFF
TGTGCCAGCTTGGACAGGGGGACTGAAAAACTGTTTTTT
>TRBJ2-1|once|18|TRBV5-6|TRBD1
CASSSEVRRQGIIDEQFF
TGTGCCAGCAGCTCGGAGGTTAGGAGACAGGGGATAATCGATGAGCAGTTCTTC
>TRBJ1-3|.|14|TRBV7-2|.
CASSLALTGNTIYF
TGTGCCAGCAGCTTAGCATTAACTGGAAACACCATATATTTT
>TRBJ1-1|.|16|TRBV7-2|.
CASSSILTGPHRRAFF
TGTGCCAGCAGCTCAATACTTACAGGGCCCCACAGGAGAGCTTTCTTT
>TRBJ2-7|.|14|TRBV5-1|TRBD1
CASSLRQGAAEQYF
TGCGCCAGCAGCCTCAGACAGGGGGCGGCCGAGCAGTACTTC
>TRBJ2-7|.|16|TRBV5-1|TRBD2
CASSLAGGGPLDEQYF
TGCGCCAGCAGCTTGGCCGGGGGGGGGCCCCTGGACGAGCAGTACTTC
>TRBJ1-4|.|14|TRBV9|.
CASSVTDSHTKLFF
TGTGCCAGCAGCGTGACAGATTCCCATACTAAACTGTTTTTT
>TRBJ2-1|.|17|TRBV11-2|TRBD2
CASSPRHGGAAYNEQFF
TGTGCCAGCAGCCCACGTCACGGGGGGGCTGCCTACAATGAGCAGTTCTTC
>TRBJ1-1|.|14|TRBV9|.
CASSVGGANTEAFF
TGTGCCAGCAGCGTAGGGGGCGCGAACACTGAAGCTTTCTTT
>TRBJ2-7|.|15|TRBV6-5|TRBD1
CASSTGTGASYEQYF
TGTGCCAGCAGTACCGGGACAGGGGCCTCCTACGAGCAGTACTTC
>TRBJ1-1|.|13|TRBV19|.
CASSMRRSLEAFF
TGTGCCAGTAGTATGCGGAGGAGCCTTGAAGCTTTCTTT
>TRBJ1-1|.|14|TRBV5-1|TRBD1
CASSSQGKNTEAFF
TGCGCCAGCAGCTCACAGGGGAAGAACACTGAAGCTTTCTTT
>TRBJ2-7|.|13|TRBV6-5|.
CASRDSSSYEQYF
TGTGCCAGCAGGGACAGTTCCTCCTACGAGCAGTACTTC
>TRBJ1-5|.|18|TRBV4-1|.
CASSPPPREGVGNQPQHF
TGCGCCAGCAGCCCCCCTCCTCGGGAAGGTGTAGGCAATCAGCCTCAGCATTTT
>TRBJ2-3|.|18|TRBV6-2/TRBV6-3|TRBD2
CASSYSRLAGTPGDTQYF
TGTGCCAGCAGTTACTCTCGGCTAGCGGGGACCCCAGGAGATACGCAGTATTTT
>TRBJ1-1|.|12|TRBV29-1|TRBD1
CSVWTGGTEAFF
TGCAGCGTTTGGACAGGGGGCACTGAAGCTTTCTTT
>TRBJ1-5|.|12|TRBV28|.
CASSSWGQPQHF
TGTGCCAGCAGCTCATGGGGTCAGCCCCAGCATTTT